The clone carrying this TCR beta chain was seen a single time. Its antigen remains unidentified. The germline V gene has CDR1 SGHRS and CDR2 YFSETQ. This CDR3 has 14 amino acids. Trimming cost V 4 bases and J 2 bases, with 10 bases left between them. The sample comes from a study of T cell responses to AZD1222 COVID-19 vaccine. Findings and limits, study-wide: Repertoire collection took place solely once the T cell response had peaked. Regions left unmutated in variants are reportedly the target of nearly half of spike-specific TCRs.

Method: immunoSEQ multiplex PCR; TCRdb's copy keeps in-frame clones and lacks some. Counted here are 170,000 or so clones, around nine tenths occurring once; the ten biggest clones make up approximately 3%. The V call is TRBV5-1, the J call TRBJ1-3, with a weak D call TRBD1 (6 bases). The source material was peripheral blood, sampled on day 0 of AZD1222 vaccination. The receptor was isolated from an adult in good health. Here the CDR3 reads CASSEQGPGNTIYF. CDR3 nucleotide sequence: TGCGCCAGCAGCGAACAGGGACCTGGAAACACCATATATTTT.